The following is a T cell receptor (beta chain) sequence with its context. Its antigen remains unknown. This sample was included in a study of T cell repertoires in cytomegalovirus infection. Study in general: Public TCR beta signature analysis indicated the presence of both CMV infection and matching HLA type.

TCRdb redid the calling of the reads with MiXCR, one entry per CDR3 protein. There are hundreds of thousands of distinct CDR3 sequences in the sample; roughly 31% occur only once, and approximately 14% lies in the top ten. Findings and caveats of the study: Ex vivo, HLA-C-restricted CMV-specific TCR beta clonotypes prevailed over the rest of the response. Summed frequency of public TCR beta families distinguished CMV carriers with the relevant HLA.

Sequenced input: PBMCs. The sequence was obtained from a human donor in good health (CMV status not recorded). Some clones in this sample may be carry-over from other donors' samples.

The CDR3 DNA sequence: TGTGCCAGTAGTATAAGCCGCAGCAATGAGCAGTTCTTC. Translated, it gives CASSISRSNEQFF. V and J are TRBV19 and TRBJ2-1; D is unresolved. The V and J ends lost 2 bases and 6 bases respectively, with 8 bases between them. The CDR3 consists of 13 residues. CDR1 is LNHDA and CDR2 is SQIVND in the germline V gene (reference sequence).